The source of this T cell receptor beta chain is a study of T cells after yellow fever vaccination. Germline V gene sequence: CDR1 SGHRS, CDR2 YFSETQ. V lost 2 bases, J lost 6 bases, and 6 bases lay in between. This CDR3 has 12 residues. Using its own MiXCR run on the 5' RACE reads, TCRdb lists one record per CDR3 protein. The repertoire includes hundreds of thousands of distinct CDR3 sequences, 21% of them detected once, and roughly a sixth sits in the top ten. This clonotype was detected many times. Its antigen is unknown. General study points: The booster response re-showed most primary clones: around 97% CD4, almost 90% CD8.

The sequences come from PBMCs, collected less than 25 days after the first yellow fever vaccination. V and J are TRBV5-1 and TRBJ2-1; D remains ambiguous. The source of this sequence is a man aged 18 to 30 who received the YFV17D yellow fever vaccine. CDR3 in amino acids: CASSFVGNEQFF. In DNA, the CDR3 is TGCGCCAGCAGCTTTGTAGGCAATGAGCAGTTCTTC. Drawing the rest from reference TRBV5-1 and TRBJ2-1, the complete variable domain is KAGVTQTPRYLIKTRGQQVTLSCSPISGHRSVSWYQQTPGQGLQFLFEYFSETQRNKGNFPGRFSGRQFSNSRSEMNVSTLELGDSALYLCASSFVGNEQFFGPGTRLTVL.